A single sample gave rise to the 5 T cell receptor beta chains below, sequenced in a study of cytomegalovirus exposure and HLA in healthy donors. With 60 Vbeta and 13 Jbeta primers, the PCR was carried out. Repertoires were generated with immunoSEQ multiplex PCR, while TCRdb's copy carries only in-frame clones and drops some. The sample lists more than 150,000 clones, 80% to 85% occurring once. Sample: PBMCs. These receptors all stem from a woman younger than 35 in good health and CMV-seronegative.

The rearrangement uses TRBV6-5 and TRBJ2-4, with 7 bases matching TRBD1. The length of the CDR3 is 15 residues. Germline trimming cut 3 bases from V and 6 bases from J; bases unmatched to any gene: 8. Germline V gene lookup returns CDR1 MNHEY and CDR2 SVGAGI. The CDR3 spells CASSYQGVGRNIQYF. The DNA of the CDR3 is TGTGCCAGCAGTTATCAGGGGGTTGGAAGAAACATTCAGTACTTC.

The chain couples TRBV7-2 to TRBJ2-1; tentatively, D is TRBD1 (6 bases). The CDR3 is made up of 14 amino acids. With 7 bases removed from V and 9 bases from J, the gap between germline ends came to 19 bases. Germline-derived CDR1 and CDR2 are SGHTA and FQGNSA. The DNA for the CDR3 is TGTGCCAGCACCGGTAGGGGGTTTCGAGGTGAGCAGTTCTTC. Its protein product is CASTGRGFRGEQFF. The full variable domain, with the rest looked up from reference TRBV7-2 and TRBJ2-1, is GAGVSQSPSNKVTEKGKDVELRCDPISGHTALYWYRQSLGQGLEFLIYFQGNSAPDKSGLPSDRFSAERTGGSVSTLTIQRTQQEDSAVYLCASTGRGFRGEQFFGPGTRLTVL.

The genes are TRBV7-9 and TRBJ2-5, with TRBD2 matching 11 bases. The CDR3 extends over 14 amino acids. Trimming cost V 5 bases and J 4 bases; bases outside gene matches: 3. CDR1 and CDR2 from the germline V gene are SEHNR and FQNEAQ (reference sequence). Written as DNA, the CDR3 is TGTGCCAGCAGCGTGGGGACTAGCGGAGAGACCCAGTACTTC. It codes for CASSVGTSGETQYF.

The CDR3 sequence is CASTYSQGYEQYF. The CDR3 nucleotides are TGTGCCAGCACCTACTCACAGGGCTACGAGCAGTACTTC. This chain joins TRBV27 and TRBJ2-7; D may be TRBD1 (6 bases). Germline CDR1 reads MNHEY; CDR2 reads SMNVEV (reference sequence). Trimming stripped 7 bases from V and 3 bases from J, with 13 bases between. CDR3 size: 13 residues.

The chain joins TRBV28 to TRBJ1-3; 7 bases align to TRBD1. The junction had 3 bases not matched to a gene; V was cut back by 1 base and J by 0 bases. The CDR3 extends over 16 amino acids. From germline, CDR1 is MDHEN and CDR2 SYDVKM. The CDR3 DNA sequence: TGTGCCAGCAGTTTATCACAGGGGTTCTCTGGAAACACCATATATTTT. It yields the protein CASSLSQGFSGNTIYF.